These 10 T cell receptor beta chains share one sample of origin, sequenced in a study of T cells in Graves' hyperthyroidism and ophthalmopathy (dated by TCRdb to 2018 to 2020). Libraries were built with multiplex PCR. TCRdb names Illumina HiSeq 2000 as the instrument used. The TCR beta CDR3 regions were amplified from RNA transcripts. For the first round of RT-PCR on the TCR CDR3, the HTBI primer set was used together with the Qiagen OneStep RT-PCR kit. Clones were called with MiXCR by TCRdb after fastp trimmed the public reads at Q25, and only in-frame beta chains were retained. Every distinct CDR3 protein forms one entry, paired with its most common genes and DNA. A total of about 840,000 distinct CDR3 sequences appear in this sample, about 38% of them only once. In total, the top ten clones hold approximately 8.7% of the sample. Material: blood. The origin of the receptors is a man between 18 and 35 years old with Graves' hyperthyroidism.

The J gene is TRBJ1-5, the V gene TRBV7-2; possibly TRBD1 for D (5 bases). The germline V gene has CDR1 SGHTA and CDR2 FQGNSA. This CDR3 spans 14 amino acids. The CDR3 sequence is CASGAGSYNQPQHF. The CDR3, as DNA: TGTGCTAGCGGGGCCGGGAGTTACAATCAGCCCCAGCATTTT.

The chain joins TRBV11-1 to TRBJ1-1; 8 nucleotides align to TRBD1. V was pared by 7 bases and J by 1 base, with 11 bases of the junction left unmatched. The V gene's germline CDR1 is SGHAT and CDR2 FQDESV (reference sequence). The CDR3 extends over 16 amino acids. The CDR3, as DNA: TGTGCCAGCACCCAGGACAGGGTGGTACGGAACACTGAAGCTTTCTTT. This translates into CASTQDRVVRNTEAFF.

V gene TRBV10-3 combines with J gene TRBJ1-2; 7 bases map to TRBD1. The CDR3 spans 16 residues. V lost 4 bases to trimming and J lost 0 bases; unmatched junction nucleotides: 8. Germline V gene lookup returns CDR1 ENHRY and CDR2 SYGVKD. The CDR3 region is CAISGGRQGANYGYTF. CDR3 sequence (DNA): TGTGCCATCAGTGGTGGCCGACAGGGAGCTAACTATGGCTACACCTTC.

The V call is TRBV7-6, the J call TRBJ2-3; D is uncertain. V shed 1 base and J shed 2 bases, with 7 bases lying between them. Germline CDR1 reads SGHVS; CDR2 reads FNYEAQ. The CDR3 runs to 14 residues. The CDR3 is CASSLDPNTDTQYF. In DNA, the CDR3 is TGTGCCAGCAGCTTAGACCCAAACACAGATACGCAGTATTTT.

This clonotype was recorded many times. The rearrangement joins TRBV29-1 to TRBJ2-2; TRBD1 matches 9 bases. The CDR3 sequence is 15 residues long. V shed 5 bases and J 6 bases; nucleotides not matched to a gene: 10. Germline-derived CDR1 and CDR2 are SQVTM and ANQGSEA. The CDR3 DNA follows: TGCAGCGTTCGGTTCGGGACAGGGAATCCCGGGGAGCTGTTTTTT. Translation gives CSVRFGTGNPGELFF.

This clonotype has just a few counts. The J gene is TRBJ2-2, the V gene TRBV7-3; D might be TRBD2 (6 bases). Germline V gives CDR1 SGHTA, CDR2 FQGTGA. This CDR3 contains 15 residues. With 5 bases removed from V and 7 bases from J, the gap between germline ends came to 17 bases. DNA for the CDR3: TGTGCCAGCAGCCACTCGTCGGGGGTGGACGGGGAGCTGTTTTTT. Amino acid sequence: CASSHSSGVDGELFF.

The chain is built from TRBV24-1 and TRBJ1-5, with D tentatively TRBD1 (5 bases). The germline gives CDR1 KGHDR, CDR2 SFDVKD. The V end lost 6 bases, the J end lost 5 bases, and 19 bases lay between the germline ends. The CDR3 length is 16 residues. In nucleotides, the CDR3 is TGTGCCACCAGTCCCGGACTAGCGGGAGGGGATCAGCCCCAGCATTTT. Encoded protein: CATSPGLAGGDQPQHF.

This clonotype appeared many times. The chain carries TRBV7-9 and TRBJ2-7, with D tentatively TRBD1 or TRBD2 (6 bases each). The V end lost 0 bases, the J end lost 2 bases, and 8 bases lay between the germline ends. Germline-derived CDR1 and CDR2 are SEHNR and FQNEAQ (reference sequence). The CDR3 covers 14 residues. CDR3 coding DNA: TGTGCCAGCAGCTTAGCGGGGGGCGCCTACGAGCAGTACTTC. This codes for CASSLAGGAYEQYF.

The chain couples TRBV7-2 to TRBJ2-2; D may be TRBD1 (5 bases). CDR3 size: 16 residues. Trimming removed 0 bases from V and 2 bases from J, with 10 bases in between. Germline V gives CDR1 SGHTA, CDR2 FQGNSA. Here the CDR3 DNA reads TGTGCCAGCAGCTTAGCGGCGCAGGGAAACACCGGGGAGCTGTTTTTT. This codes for CASSLAAQGNTGELFF.

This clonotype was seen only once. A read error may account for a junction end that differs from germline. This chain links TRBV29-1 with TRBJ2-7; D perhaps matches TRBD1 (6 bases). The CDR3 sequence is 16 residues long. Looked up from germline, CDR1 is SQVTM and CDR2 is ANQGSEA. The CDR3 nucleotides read TGCAGCGTTGAGTGGGGCGGGCAGGGGAGCTCCTACGGGCAGTACTTC. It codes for CSVEWGGQGSSYGQYF.